Listed below are T cell receptor beta chains from one sample, sequenced in a study of cytotoxic CD8 clonotypes in ibrutinib-treated CLL. Assay: immunoSEQ multiplex PCR; the TCRdb copy retains only in-frame clones and omits some. The top ten hold 15% to 20% of the sample, which has around 10,000 clones, over 60% seen once. The material was PBMCs, obtained at disease progression, from a patient treated with ibrutinib. Receptor source: a human donor with chronic lymphocytic leukemia. Both conserved end residues are part of each CDR3. D genes are given only for firm matches. For some rows the clone size is stated as once, few or many, or as a class when expanded; others skip it.

clone_size | j_call | v_call | d_call | cdr3_nt | cdr3_aa
few | TRBJ2-3 | TRBV6-6 | - | TGTGCCAGCAGCGGCGGCACAGATACGCAGTATTTT | CASSGGTDTQYF
once | TRBJ1-2 | TRBV7-9 | - | TGTGCCAGCAGCCGAGGTGGGGGAAGCTATGGCTACACCTTC | CASSRGGGSYGYTF
- | TRBJ1-2 | TRBV5-1 | - | TGCGCCAGCAGCTTGGCCACGAGTACTAACTATGGCTACACCTTC | CASSLATSTNYGYTF
- | TRBJ2-5 | TRBV5-1 | TRBD2 | TGCGCCAGCAGCTCTCTAGCGGGGGGGGTTGAGACCCAGTACTTC | CASSSLAGGVETQYF
- | TRBJ2-3 | TRBV7-3 | - | TGTGCCAGCAGCTCCGAAGGTCTACGCACAGATACGCAGTATTTT | CASSSEGLRTDTQYF
- | TRBJ2-1 | TRBV7-3 | - | TGTGCCAGCAGCCTCCTGACCGGGGGTGAGCAGTTCTTC | CASSLLTGGEQFF
once | TRBJ2-7 | TRBV30 | - | TGTGCCTGGAGTGGGACCTACGAGCAGCACTTC | CAWSGTYEQHF
- | TRBJ1-1 | TRBV5-1 | TRBD1 | TGCGCCAGCAGCTTGACTTCGGACAGGGTTCGGCGTACTGAAGCTTTCTTT | CASSLTSDRVRRTEAFF
- | TRBJ2-7 | TRBV19 | - | TGTGCCAGTAGTATGGTTAGGGGCGGCGAGCAGTACTTC | CASSMVRGGEQYF
- | TRBJ2-5 | TRBV19 | TRBD1 | TGTGCCAGTAGTATAGTAGGGGGCTGGGAGACCCAGTACTTC | CASSIVGGWETQYF
- | TRBJ2-1 | TRBV9 | - | TGTGCCAGCAGCGTACAAGAGGGAACTTTGCAGTTCTTC | CASSVQEGTLQFF
- | TRBJ2-5 | TRBV4-2 | TRBD2 | TGTGCCAGCAGCCAAGAGGGGGCGGGGGGCCAAGAGACCCAGTACTTC | CASSQEGAGGQETQYF
medium-sized | TRBJ2-1 | TRBV5-1 | TRBD2 | TGCGCCAGCACCCGACTAGCGGGAGGTAATGAGCAGTTCTTC | CASTRLAGGNEQFF
once | TRBJ1-2 | TRBV2 | - | TGTGCCAGCAGTGATTTTGGGACCTTTGACTATGGCTACACCTTC | CASSDFGTFDYGYTF
few | TRBJ2-7 | TRBV5-1 | - | TGCGCCAGCAGCTTGGGCTACGAGCAGTACTTC | CASSLGYEQYF
- | TRBJ1-5 | TRBV6-1 | TRBD1 | TGTGCCAGCAGTAGGGACAGTTATAGCAATCAGCCCCAGCATTTT | CASSRDSYSNQPQHF
- | TRBJ2-2 | TRBV11-2 | TRBD2 | TGTGCCAGCAGCTTTAGCGGGGGGGCTCTCGGGGAGCTGTTTTTT | CASSFSGGALGELFF
- | TRBJ1-1 | TRBV14 | TRBD1 | TGTGCCAGCAGCCATGGATTCTGGGCAGGGGGCCCAACGGCTTTCTTT | CASSHGFWAGGPTAFF
medium-sized | TRBJ2-1 | TRBV4-1 | - | TGCGCCAGCAGCCAAGATCTATACCCCAGGGCTTGGTTCTTC | CASSQDLYPRAWFF
few | TRBJ1-2 | TRBV19 | - | TGTGCCAGTAGGCTGGACTATGGCTACACCTTC | CASRLDYGYTF
- | TRBJ1-4 | TRBV18 | - | TGTGCCAGCTCACCAACACAGGCAACTAATGAAAAACTGTTTTTT | CASSPTQATNEKLFF
- | TRBJ2-5 | TRBV19 | - | TGTGCCAGTAGTAACCTAAGAGGGGAGACCCAGTACTTC | CASSNLRGETQYF
- | TRBJ2-7 | TRBV7-2 | TRBD1 | TGTGCCAGCAGCTTAGCTTGGGGGACAGGGTCCATCGAGCAGTACTTC | CASSLAWGTGSIEQYF
- | TRBJ1-5 | TRBV5-4 | - | TGTGCCAGCAGCATAGGGGGAGTTGGTCAGCCCCAGCATTTT | CASSIGGVGQPQHF
- | TRBJ2-1 | TRBV29-1 | TRBD2 | TGCAGCGTTGGCCCTAGCGGGGTATACAATGAGCAGTTCTTC | CSVGPSGVYNEQFF
- | TRBJ1-5 | TRBV6-1 | - | TGTGCCAGCAGTCGGGCCGTGTCGGATCGGGCCCAGCATTTT | CASSRAVSDRAQHF
- | TRBJ2-7 | TRBV21-1 | - | TGTGCCAGCAGCAAAGTACAGTCCTACGAGCAGTACTTC | CASSKVQSYEQYF
once | TRBJ2-6 | TRBV4-3 | - | TGCGCCAGCAGCAGCACTTCAGGACGTCACAAGTCGGGCCAACTCCTGACTTTC | CASSSTSGRHKSGQLLTF
- | TRBJ2-2 | TRBV2 | TRBD1 | TGTGCCAGCAGTGAACCGACAGGGTTCGGGGAGCTGTTTTTT | CASSEPTGFGELFF
- | TRBJ1-1 | TRBV4-1 | TRBD1 | TGCGCCAGCAGCCAAGCAGGGGGAGGTTTCGCTGAAGCTTTCTTT | CASSQAGGGFAEAFF
- | TRBJ2-7 | TRBV2 | TRBD1 | TGTGCCAGCAGTGGAAGGACAGGCACCTACGAGCAGTACTTC | CASSGRTGTYEQYF
- | TRBJ1-6 | TRBV11-1 | - | TGTGCCAGCAGCTCCGAAATCTCCTATAATTCACCCCTCCACTTT | CASSSEISYNSPLHF
- | TRBJ2-5 | TRBV6-5 | - | TGTGCCAGCCAACAGACAGACCAAGAGACCCAGTACTTC | CASQQTDQETQYF
- | TRBJ1-5 | TRBV30 | TRBD1 | TGTGCCTGGAGTGTACCTGGGACAGGGTTTCAGCCCCAGCATTTT | CAWSVPGTGFQPQHF
- | TRBJ2-2 | TRBV11-3 | TRBD1 | TGTGCCAGCAGCCTCGGACAGGGGAACGGGGAGCTGTTTTTT | CASSLGQGNGELFF
- | TRBJ2-7 | TRBV6-5 | - | TGTGCCAGCAGTTACGTCATCGGGGGCTACGAGCAGTACTTC | CASSYVIGGYEQYF
- | TRBJ1-1 | TRBV2 | - | TGTGCCAGCACCAAAACATGGAACACTGAAGCTTTCTTT | CASTKTWNTEAFF
- | TRBJ1-3 | TRBV5-1 | - | TGCGCCAGCAGCTTGGCCGGATTGGTCAGGGGTGGAAACACCATATATTTT | CASSLAGLVRGGNTIYF
- | TRBJ1-1 | TRBV28 | TRBD1 | TGTGCCAGCAGTTTAGGGGACAGGGTAGGTACTGAAGCTTTCTTT | CASSLGDRVGTEAFF
- | TRBJ2-3 | TRBV5-1 | - | TGCGCCAGCAGCTTGGCCATTCAGGGCGTGGGGTCAGATACGCAGTATTTT | CASSLAIQGVGSDTQYF
- | TRBJ2-2 | TRBV23-1 | - | TGCGCCAGCAGTCACTCCCCTAGGACCGGGGAGCTGTTTTTT | CASSHSPRTGELFF
- | TRBJ1-4 | TRBV5-1 | TRBD1 | TGCGCCAGCAGCTTGGGGAGGGACAGGAATGAAAAACTGTTTTTT | CASSLGRDRNEKLFF
- | TRBJ1-1 | TRBV7-3 | TRBD1 | TGTGCCAGCAGTACAGGGGCTTCAACTGGGAACACTGAAGCTTTCTTT | CASSTGASTGNTEAFF
- | TRBJ1-2 | TRBV14 | - | TGTGCCAGCAGCCAAGGGACCCGCACCACCTTC | CASSQGTRTTF
- | TRBJ2-5 | TRBV7-2 | TRBD2 | TGTGCCAGTTCGGGCGGGGGGGCCGTTCCCAAAGAGACCCAGTACTTC | CASSGGGAVPKETQYF
- | TRBJ2-1 | TRBV14 | - | TGTGCCAGCAGCCCGCGGGCCCGGAATGAGCAGTTCTTC | CASSPRARNEQFF
- | TRBJ1-2 | TRBV5-1 | - | TGCGCCAGCAGCTTGGCTGGGGGGGCTTCTTTTGGCTACACCTTC | CASSLAGGASFGYTF
- | TRBJ2-7 | TRBV5-1 | - | TGCGCCAGCAGCTTGGAAGGGGACTCAAGATACGAGCAGTACTTC | CASSLEGDSRYEQYF
- | TRBJ2-3 | TRBV7-8 | TRBD2 | TGTGCCAGCAGCTTGGCTCGCAGACTAGCGGGGTCGGATACGCAGTATTTT | CASSLARRLAGSDTQYF